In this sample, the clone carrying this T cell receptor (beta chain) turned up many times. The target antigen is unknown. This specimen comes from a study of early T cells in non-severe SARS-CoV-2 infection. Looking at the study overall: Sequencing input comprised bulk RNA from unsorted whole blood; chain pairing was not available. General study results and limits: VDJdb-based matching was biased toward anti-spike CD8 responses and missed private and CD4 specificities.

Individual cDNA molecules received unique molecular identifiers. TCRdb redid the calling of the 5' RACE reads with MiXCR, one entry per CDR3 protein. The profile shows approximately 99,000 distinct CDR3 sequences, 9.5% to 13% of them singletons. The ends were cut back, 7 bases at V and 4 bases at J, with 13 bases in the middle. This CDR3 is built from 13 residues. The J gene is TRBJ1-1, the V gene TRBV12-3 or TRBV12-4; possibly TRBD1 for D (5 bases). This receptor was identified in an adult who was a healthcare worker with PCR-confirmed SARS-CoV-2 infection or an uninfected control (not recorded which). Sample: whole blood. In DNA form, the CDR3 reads TGTGCCAGCACCGTGGGGGGAATCACTGAAGCTTTCTTT. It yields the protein CASTVGGITEAFF.